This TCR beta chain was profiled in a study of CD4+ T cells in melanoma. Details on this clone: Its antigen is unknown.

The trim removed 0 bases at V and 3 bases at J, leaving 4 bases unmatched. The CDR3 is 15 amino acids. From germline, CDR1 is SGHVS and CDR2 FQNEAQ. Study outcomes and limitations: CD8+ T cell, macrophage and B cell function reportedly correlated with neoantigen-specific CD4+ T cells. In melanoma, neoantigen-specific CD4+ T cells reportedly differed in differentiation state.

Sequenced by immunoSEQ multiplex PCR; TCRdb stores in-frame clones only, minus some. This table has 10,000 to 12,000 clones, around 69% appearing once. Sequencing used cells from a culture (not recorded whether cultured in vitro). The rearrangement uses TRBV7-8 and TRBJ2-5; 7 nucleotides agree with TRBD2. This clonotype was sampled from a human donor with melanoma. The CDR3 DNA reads TGTGCCAGCAGCTTAGCAATGGGGAGGGAAGAGACCCAGTACTTC. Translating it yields CASSLAMGREETQYF.